The 2 T cell receptor beta chains below all came from one sample that was sequenced in a study of cytomegalovirus exposure and HLA in healthy donors (TCRdb year 2017). Receptor libraries were prepared by the immunoSEQ multiplex PCR assay. The multiplex PCR relied on a mix of 60 forward primers for TCR Vbeta segments and 13 reverse primers for TCR Jbeta segments. TCRdb took over this immuneACCESS table, retaining in-frame rearrangements with V and J assigned. Such tables are incomplete; in checked studies, under half of the missing clones stem from an unresolved V gene, and the remainder is unexplained. For this sample there are approximately 120,000 clones; over 65% appear just once. The ten largest clonotypes hold 20% of the sample. Source material: PBMCs. All receptors derive from a young man in good health and CMV-seropositive.

The chain links TRBV27 to TRBJ1-4; 7 positions match TRBD1. Losses at the gene ends were 6 bases for V and 7 bases for J; bases not matched to a gene: 11. Per germline, CDR1 MNHEY and CDR2 SMNVEV (reference sequence). The CDR3 runs 15 residues. The CDR3 is CASSRGQLIGEKLFF. CDR3 DNA sequence: TGTGCCAGCAGCCGGGGACAGTTAATCGGTGAAAAACTGTTTTTT.

The J gene is TRBJ2-2, the V gene TRBV5-4; 7 bases fit TRBD2. The CDR3 runs 15 residues. J lost 3 bases, V lost 2 bases, and 4 bases had no gene match. Germline CDR1 and CDR2: SGHNT and YYREEE (reference sequence). The CDR3 coding sequence is TGTGCCAGCAGCTTAAGCGGGGTCTACACCGGGGAGCTGTTTTTT. It is translated as CASSLSGVYTGELFF.